This T cell receptor beta chain was sequenced in a study of blood T cell repertoires in COVID-19. CDR3 length: 15 residues. The germline V gene encodes CDR1 LGHNA and CDR2 YNFKEQ. V trimming: 0 bases; J trimming: 4 bases; junction bases outside the gene matches: 3. Per the study methods: Estimates of nucleated cell counts were drawn from the amplification of reference gene primers. Using immunoSEQ multiplex PCR, the repertoire was profiled, and TCRdb retains in-frame clones only, with some absent. V, J and clone size are taken as reported in that table, and D and trimming were inferred from the DNA itself. This table has 240,000 or so clones, approximately 86% appearing once.

The clonotype originates from a woman in her twenties or thirties who had recovered from COVID-19. The sequencing sample was made of peripheral blood. The genes are TRBV4-2 and TRBJ2-1, with 7 bases that match TRBD2. The chain's CDR3 is CASSQERTSYNEQFF. As DNA, the CDR3 is TGTGCCAGCAGCCAAGAGAGGACTAGTTACAATGAGCAGTTCTTC.